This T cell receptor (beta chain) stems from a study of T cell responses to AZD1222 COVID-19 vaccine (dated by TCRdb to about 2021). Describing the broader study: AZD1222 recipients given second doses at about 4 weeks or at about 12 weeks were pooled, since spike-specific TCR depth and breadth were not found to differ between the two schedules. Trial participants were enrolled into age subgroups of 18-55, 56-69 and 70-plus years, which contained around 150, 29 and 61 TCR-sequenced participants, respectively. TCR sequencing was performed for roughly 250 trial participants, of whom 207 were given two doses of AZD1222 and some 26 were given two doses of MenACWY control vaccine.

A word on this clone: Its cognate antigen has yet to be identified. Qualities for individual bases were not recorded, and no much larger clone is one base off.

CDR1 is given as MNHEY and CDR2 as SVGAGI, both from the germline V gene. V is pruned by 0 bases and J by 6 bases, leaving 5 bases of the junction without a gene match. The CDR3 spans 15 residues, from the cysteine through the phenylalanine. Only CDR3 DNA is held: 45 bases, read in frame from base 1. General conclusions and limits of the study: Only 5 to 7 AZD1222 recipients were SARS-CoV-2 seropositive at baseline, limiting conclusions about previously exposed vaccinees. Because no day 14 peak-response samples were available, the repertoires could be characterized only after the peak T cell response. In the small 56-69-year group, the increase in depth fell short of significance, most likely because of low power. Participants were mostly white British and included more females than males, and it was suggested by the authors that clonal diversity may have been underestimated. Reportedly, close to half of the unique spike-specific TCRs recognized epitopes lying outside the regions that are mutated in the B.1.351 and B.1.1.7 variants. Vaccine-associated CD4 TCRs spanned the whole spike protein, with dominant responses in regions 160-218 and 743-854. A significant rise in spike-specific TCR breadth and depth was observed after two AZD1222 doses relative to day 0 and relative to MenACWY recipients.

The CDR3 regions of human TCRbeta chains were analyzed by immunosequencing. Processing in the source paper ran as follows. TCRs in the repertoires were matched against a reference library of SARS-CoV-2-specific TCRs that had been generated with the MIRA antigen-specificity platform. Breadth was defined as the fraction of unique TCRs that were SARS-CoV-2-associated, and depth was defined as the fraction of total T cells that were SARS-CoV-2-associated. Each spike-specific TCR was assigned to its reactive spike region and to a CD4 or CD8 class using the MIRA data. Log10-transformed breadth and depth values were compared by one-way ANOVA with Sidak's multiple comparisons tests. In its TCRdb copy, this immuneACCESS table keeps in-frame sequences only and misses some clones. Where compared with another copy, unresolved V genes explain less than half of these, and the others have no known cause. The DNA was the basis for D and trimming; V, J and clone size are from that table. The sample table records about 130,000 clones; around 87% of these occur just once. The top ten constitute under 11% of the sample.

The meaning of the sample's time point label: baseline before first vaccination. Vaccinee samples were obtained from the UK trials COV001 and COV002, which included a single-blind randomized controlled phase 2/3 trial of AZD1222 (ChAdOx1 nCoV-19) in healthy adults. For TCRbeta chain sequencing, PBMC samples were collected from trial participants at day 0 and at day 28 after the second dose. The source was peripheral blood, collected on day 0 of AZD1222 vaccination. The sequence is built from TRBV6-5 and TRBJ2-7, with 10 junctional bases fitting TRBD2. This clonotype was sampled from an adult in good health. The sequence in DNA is TGTGCCAGCAGTTACTCGACAAGCGGGAGGGGCGAGCAGTACTTC. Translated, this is CASSYSTSGRGEQYF.